The entry below describes one T cell receptor (beta chain). V lost 10 bases and J 2 bases, leaving 9 bases between the germline ends. This CDR3 is built from 11 residues. Germline V lookup: CDR1 MDHEN, CDR2 SYDVKM. The sample belongs to a study of T cell responses to AZD1222 COVID-19 vaccine. Generated by immunoSEQ multiplex PCR, the TCRdb table keeps only in-frame clones and is missing some. The table has fewer than 150,000 clones, roughly 90% seen once; the top ten hold 1.5% to 2%. This sequence joins TRBV28 and TRBJ2-7, with D perhaps matching TRBD2 (6 bases). The TCR sequence derives from an adult who received the AZD1222 COVID-19 vaccine. Material: peripheral blood, obtained 28 days after the second AZD1222 dose. This chain's CDR3 is CAIGRAYEQYF. In nucleotides, the CDR3 is TGTGCCATCGGGAGAGCCTACGAGCAGTACTTC.